The 26 T cell receptor beta chains given below trace back to one sample, sequenced in a study of OX40 agonist ivuxolimab in advanced cancers. Clones were read by immunoSEQ multiplex PCR, and TCRdb kept only the in-frame ones, dropping some. The table lists roughly 56,000 clones, 80% to 90% of them singletons. Sequencing used CD4+ or CD8+ T cells sorted from blood, obtained in a trial of the OX40 agonist ivuxolimab. These receptors were obtained from an adult with an advanced solid tumor such as melanoma, head and neck, liver or kidney cancer.

This clone was observed a handful of times. The chain uses TRBV29-1 and TRBJ1-2; D remains ambiguous. CDR3 size: 12 residues. V was pared by 3 bases and J by 4 bases, with 9 bases between. Per the germline V gene, CDR1 is SQVTM and CDR2 is ANQGSEA. The CDR3 DNA follows: TGCAGCGTTGATGACACCTTCTATGGCTACACCTTC. Its protein is CSVDDTFYGYTF.

The chain carries TRBV27 and TRBJ2-6; tentatively, D is TRBD1 (6 bases). CDR1 is MNHEY, CDR2 SMNVEV, per germline (reference sequence). CDR3 length equals 15 residues. Trimming removed 5 bases from V and 4 bases from J, with 12 bases in between. The CDR3 here is CASSPLGQGANVLTF. The CDR3 region has the DNA TGTGCCAGCAGTCCCCTAGGACAGGGGGCCAACGTCCTGACTTTC.

V usage is TRBV28 and J usage is TRBJ2-2, with a possible D match to TRBD2 (5 bases). Germline V gene data show CDR1 as MDHEN and CDR2 as SYDVKM. V shed 5 bases and J shed 1 base, with 17 bases lying between them. This CDR3 spans 17 amino acids. CDR3 sequence: CASSPLGVSRNTGELFF. The CDR3 region has the DNA TGTGCCAGCAGTCCCCTGGGAGTTAGCCGGAACACCGGGGAGCTGTTTTTT.

The rearrangement links TRBV19 to TRBJ2-3; 8 bases align to TRBD1. Germline loops: CDR1 LNHDA, CDR2 SQIVND (reference sequence). The CDR3 spans 14 residues. V dropped 9 bases and J dropped 1; count of bases not matched to a gene: 6. This CDR3 is CASADRARTDTQYF. DNA of the CDR3: TGTGCCAGCGCGGACAGGGCCCGCACAGATACGCAGTATTTT.

The CDR3 is CASSLGASGGSDSYEQYF. The CDR3 DNA follows: TGTGCCAGCAGCTTAGGTGCTAGCGGGGGCTCGGACTCCTACGAGCAGTACTTC. The rearrangement joins TRBV11-1 to TRBJ2-7, with 10 bases fitting TRBD2. Losses at the gene ends were 1 base for V and 0 bases for J; bases not matched to a gene: 9. This CDR3 has 18 residues. Germline CDR1 reads SGHAT; CDR2 reads FQDESV (reference sequence). Supplemented by reference TRBV11-1 and TRBJ2-7, the full variable domain reads EAEVAQSPRYKITEKSQAVAFWCDPISGHATLYWYRQILGQGPELLVQFQDESVVDDSQLPKDRFSAERLKGVDSTLKIQPAELGDSAMYLCASSLGASGGSDSYEQYFGPGTRLTVT.

The chain couples TRBV28 to TRBJ2-3; D is perhaps TRBD1 (6 bases). Germline values: CDR1 MDHEN, CDR2 SYDVKM. V dropped 5 bases and J dropped 0 bases, with 9 bases sitting between them. The CDR3 covers 14 residues. The CDR3 loop is CASSRQVSTDTQYF. CDR3 nucleotide sequence: TGTGCCAGCAGTCGACAGGTTAGCACAGATACGCAGTATTTT.

This chain joins TRBV9 and TRBJ2-3; TRBD2 might be the D (6 bases). The CDR3 is 14 residues long. Trimming took 4 bases from V and 4 from J, leaving 13 bases between them. Germline values: CDR1 SGDLS, CDR2 YYNGEE. CDR3: CASSITSSADTQYF. The CDR3, as DNA: TGTGCCAGCAGCATAACTAGCTCGGCAGATACGCAGTATTTT.

The V call is TRBV14, the J call TRBJ2-2; D is ambiguous. The V and J ends lost 4 bases and 4 bases respectively, with 16 bases between them. The length of the CDR3 is 16 residues. Germline CDR1 reads SGHDN; CDR2 reads FVKESK. The CDR3 DNA reads as TGTGCCAGCAGCCCCAACGCAGGCTTATTCACCGGGGAGCTGTTTTTT. Translated, it gives CASSPNAGLFTGELFF.

The chain is built from TRBV11-2 and TRBJ2-3, with 11 bases identical to TRBD2. The V and J ends lost 5 bases and 9 bases, in that order; junction bases with no gene match: 4. The germline CDR1 and CDR2 sequences are SGHAT and FQNNGV. The length of the CDR3 is 13 residues. DNA for the CDR3: TGTGCCAGCAGCCGTAGCGGGAGGGGCACGCAGTATTTT. It yields the protein CASSRSGRGTQYF.

This chain links TRBV28 with TRBJ1-1; no clear D. CDR1 MDHEN and CDR2 SYDVKM come from the germline V gene. The ends were cut back, 4 bases at V and 1 base at J, with 10 bases in the middle. This CDR3 is 14 amino acids long. CDR3 protein: CASSWPPENTEAFF. The CDR3 DNA follows: TGTGCCAGCAGTTGGCCCCCAGAGAACACTGAAGCTTTCTTT.

V is TRBV5-6 and J is TRBJ2-7, with unresolved D. The ends were cut back, 0 bases at V and 1 base at J, with 2 bases in the middle. Germline assignment: CDR1 SGHDT and CDR2 YYEEEE. The CDR3 length is 12 residues. The DNA for the CDR3 is TGTGCCAGCAGCTTGGCTTCCTACGAGCAGTACTTC. Its translation is CASSLASYEQYF.

The chain combines TRBV4-1 with TRBJ1-2; 7 nucleotides agree with TRBD1. With V trimmed by 6 bases and J by 4 bases, 8 bases remained unmatched. Germline CDR1 is MGHRA and CDR2 is YSYEKL. The CDR3 has 14 amino acids. CDR3 loop: CASSPQTGAYGYTF. DNA of the CDR3: TGCGCCAGCAGTCCACAAACAGGGGCCTATGGCTACACCTTC.

The V and J genes are TRBV28 and TRBJ2-7; no firm D call. V dropped 1 base and J dropped 4 bases, with 8 bases sitting between them. Germline CDR1 and CDR2: MDHEN and SYDVKM. The CDR3 runs 13 residues. The CDR3 protein is CASSLSLAYEQYF. CDR3 DNA sequence: TGTGCCAGCAGTTTATCTCTCGCTTACGAGCAGTACTTC.

This clone occurred once. The chain links TRBV11-1 to TRBJ2-1, with D perhaps given as TRBD1 or TRBD2 (5 bases each). V lost 3 bases to trimming and J lost 7 bases, with 16 bases between them. This CDR3 spans 15 amino acids. Germline CDR1 SGHAT, CDR2 FQDESV (reference sequence). In DNA form, the CDR3 reads TGTGCCAGCAGCTTTGTTGACAGTCGAGGGAATGAGCAGTTCTTC. This encodes CASSFVDSRGNEQFF.

The CDR3 spells CASSPRVAGTYNEQFF. The CDR3 coding sequence is TGTGCCAGCAGCCCGAGGGTAGCGGGGACCTACAATGAGCAGTTCTTC. The V and J genes are TRBV11-2 and TRBJ2-1, with 8 bases matching TRBD2. Germline CDR1 and CDR2: SGHAT and FQNNGV. Trimming at V came to 5 bases and at J to 2 bases, leaving 8 bases not matched to a gene. The CDR3 is 16 residues long.

The V and J genes are TRBV7-2 and TRBJ2-2; no firm D call. With 2 bases removed from V and 5 bases from J, the gap between germline ends came to 9 bases. The CDR3 consists of 14 residues. Germline CDR1 reads SGHTA; CDR2 reads FQGNSA. The CDR3 reads CASSLIRVTGELFF. The CDR3 DNA sequence: TGTGCCAGCAGCTTAATTAGGGTAACCGGGGAGCTGTTTTTT.

V usage is TRBV28 and J usage is TRBJ2-1; D is possibly TRBD2 (6 bases). CDR3 length: 16 amino acids. V shed 2 bases and J shed 3 bases, with 14 bases lying between them. The germline V gene encodes CDR1 MDHEN and CDR2 SYDVKM. The CDR3 region is CASSLQIGSFYNEQFF. Written as DNA, the CDR3 is TGTGCCAGCAGTTTACAAATCGGGAGTTTCTACAATGAGCAGTTCTTC.

The rearrangement uses TRBV6-6 and TRBJ2-2, with D possibly being TRBD1 (6 bases). Between the trimmed V and J ends, which lost 5 bases and 3 bases, there was a span of 10 bases. The CDR3 covers 14 residues. CDR1 and CDR2 from the germline V gene are MNHNY and SVGAGI (reference sequence). The CDR3 DNA reads TGTGCCAGCAGTCCGGACAGAGACACCGGGGAGCTGTTTTTT. It yields the protein CASSPDRDTGELFF.

The J gene is TRBJ1-5, the V gene TRBV19; TRBD1 matches 7 bases. Looked up from germline, CDR1 is LNHDA and CDR2 is SQIVND (reference sequence). The CDR3 has 14 residues. V was clipped by 3 bases and J by 5 bases; unmatched bases: 4. As DNA, the CDR3 is TGTGCCAGTAGTATGGGGGACAGAGATCAGCCCCAGCATTTT. This translates into CASSMGDRDQPQHF.

J is TRBJ1-6 and V is TRBV5-6; TRBD1 matches 7 bases. V lost 5 bases and J lost 10; bases outside the gene matches: 9. CDR1 and CDR2 (germline): SGHDT, YYEEEE. The CDR3 runs to 14 residues. The CDR3 region is CASREGAGLSPLHF. The CDR3 region has the DNA TGTGCCAGCAGGGAGGGGGCTGGACTGTCACCCCTCCACTTT.

This chain links TRBV19 with TRBJ2-1, with a possible D match to TRBD2 (5 bases). Trimming shortened V by 3 bases and J by 0 bases, and 12 bases separated the two germline ends. Germline V lookup: CDR1 LNHDA, CDR2 SQIVND (reference sequence). The CDR3 is made up of 16 amino acids. The CDR3 DNA sequence: TGTGCCAGTAGTATTAGCGTCGGGTCCTCCTACAATGAGCAGTTCTTC. Protein: CASSISVGSSYNEQFF.

This chain links TRBV20-1 with TRBJ1-1; D not certain. The germline gives CDR1 DFQATT, CDR2 SNEGSKA (reference sequence). Trimming removed 3 bases at V and 11 bases at J, with 13 bases between. The CDR3 consists of 11 residues. CDR3 sequence: CSASLNREAFF. CDR3 nucleotides: TGCAGTGCTAGTTTAAACCGTGAGGCTTTCTTT.

The V call is TRBV9, the J call TRBJ2-5, with no clear D. The CDR3 sequence is 17 residues long. The V gene's germline CDR1 is SGDLS and CDR2 YYNGEE. V shed 0 bases and J shed 4 bases, with 19 bases lying between them. CDR3 in amino acids: CASSVGAYGSLGETQYF. The CDR3 region has the DNA TGTGCCAGCAGCGTAGGGGCCTATGGGTCACTCGGAGAGACCCAGTACTTC.

The chain couples TRBV28 to TRBJ2-7, with a weak D call TRBD1 (6 bases). The CDR3 loop spans 15 amino acids. Between the trimmed V and J ends, which lost 4 bases and 6 bases, there was a span of 19 bases. Germline V gives CDR1 MDHEN, CDR2 SYDVKM. CDR3 in DNA: TGTGCCAGCAGTTCCACCCGGACAGTCCACCGCGAGCAGTACTTC. Its translation: CASSSTRTVHREQYF.

The chain combines TRBV7-9 with TRBJ2-5; weak D call: TRBD2 (7 bases). Germline V gene sequence: CDR1 SEHNR, CDR2 FQNEAQ (reference sequence). Between the trimmed V and J ends, which lost 7 bases and 2 bases, there was a span of 17 bases. The CDR3 runs 15 residues. CDR3 nucleotide sequence: TGTGCCAGCACGGAGGGGGGGGCCCTACAAGAGACCCAGTACTTC. It yields the protein CASTEGGALQETQYF.

CDR3 sequence: CAWSVDQGVITEAFF. The CDR3 bases are TGTGCCTGGAGTGTCGACCAGGGGGTTATAACTGAAGCTTTCTTT. This chain joins TRBV30 and TRBJ1-1; 7 bases align to TRBD1. This CDR3 is built from 15 residues. Germline-derived CDR1 and CDR2 are GTSNPN and SVGIG (reference sequence). With 0 bases clipped from V and 5 bases from J, the junction kept 9 bases outside the gene matches.